Below are 22 T cell receptor beta chains sequenced from a single sample in a study of response to subunit inactivated influenza vaccine. MiXCR, run by TCRdb on the RT-PCR reads, gives a single entry per CDR3 protein. This sample has 650,000 to 800,000 distinct CDR3 sequences; roughly 13% occur once, and the top ten carry less than 9%. The specimen was PBMCs from blood, collected around 14 days before vaccination. The source of these receptors is a man in his fifties who received an inactivated influenza vaccine.

The chain has TRBV29-1 and TRBJ2-1; unclear D gene. CDR3 length equals 15 residues. CDR1 is SQVTM, CDR2 ANQGSEA, per germline. V lost 4 bases, J lost 4 bases, and 17 bases lay in between. The CDR3 loop is CSVGVLRAYYNEQFF. The CDR3, as DNA: TGCAGCGTTGGGGTTTTACGAGCATATTACAATGAGCAGTTCTTC.

The gene calls are TRBV12-3 or TRBV12-4 and TRBJ1-2, with D tentatively TRBD1 (5 bases). The CDR3 spans 14 residues. V lost 3 bases and J lost 4, with 12 bases in between. CDR3 bases: TGTGCCAGCAGTTTTCATGGGGGGAGCTATGGCTACACCTTC. Protein product: CASSFHGGSYGYTF.

The V call is TRBV20-1, the J call TRBJ2-5; 8 bases map to TRBD2. The CDR3 has 13 amino acids. CDR1 is DFQATT, CDR2 SNEGSKA, per germline (reference sequence). V shed 7 bases, J shed 1 base, and the junction held 5 bases outside the gene matches. CDR3 nucleotide sequence: TGCAGTGGAGGCGGGAGGCGCCAAGAGACCCAGTACTTC. The encoded protein is CSGGGRRQETQYF.

This clonotype was seen many times. V gene TRBV25-1 combines with J gene TRBJ1-3, with a tentative D call TRBD1 (6 bases). Trimming took off 5 bases at V and 0 bases at J, with 17 bases between the two ends. Germline V gives CDR1 MGHDK, CDR2 SYGVNS. The CDR3 contains 17 residues. The CDR3, as DNA: TGTGCCAGCAGTACCCTAGACAGGTTTCACTCTGGAAACACCATATATTTT. This translates into CASSTLDRFHSGNTIYF.

This clonotype was observed at least ten times. A junction boundary mismatches the germline segment, possibly from a read error. The chain couples TRBV5-1 to TRBJ2-7, with TRBD2 matching 7 bases. Germline assignment: CDR1 SGHRS and CDR2 YFSETQ. CDR3 length equals 15 residues. This CDR3 is CASSLGASGTYEQYF. The CDR3 bases are TGTGCCAGCAGTTTAGGGGCTAGCGGAACCTACGAGCAGTACTTC.

This clonotype was counted a few times. The V gene is TRBV9, the J gene TRBJ2-5; 8 bases align to TRBD2. There are 16 residues in the CDR3. CDR1 is SGDLS and CDR2 is YYNGEE in the germline V gene. J lost 4 bases, V lost 0 bases, and 8 bases had no gene match. The CDR3 coding sequence is TGTGCCAGCAGCGTAGGACCCCGGGGGGGGAGAGAGACCCAGTACTTC. It specifies CASSVGPRGGRETQYF.

This clonotype has more than one count but fewer than ten. The CDR3 sequence is CASSWKPGQQYF. The CDR3 nucleotides read TGTGCCAGCAGTTGGAAACCGGGACAGCAGTACTTC. The chain uses TRBV28 and TRBJ2-7; D may correspond to TRBD1 or TRBD2 (5 bases each). Per the germline V gene, CDR1 is MDHEN and CDR2 is SYDVKM. CDR3 length equals 12 residues. Deletions cut 4 bases from V and 8 bases from J, with 12 bases between.

This clonotype was seen a handful of times. The gene calls are TRBV12-3 or TRBV12-4 and TRBJ2-1; TRBD2 agrees at 10 bases. V trimming: 3 bases; J trimming: 7 bases; junction bases outside the gene matches: 12. This CDR3 is 17 amino acids long. CDR3 DNA sequence: TGTGCCAGCAGTTTCGCGGGAGCGGGAGGGCCAGGAAATGAGCAGTTCTTC. Amino acid sequence: CASSFAGAGGPGNEQFF.

This chain uses TRBV18 with TRBJ1-2; D not resolved. Trimming removed 1 base from V and 6 bases from J, with 3 bases in between. This CDR3 has 11 amino acids. Germline V gene lookup returns CDR1 KGHSH and CDR2 LQKENI. CDR3 bases: TGTGCCAGCTCACCACAGAATGGCTACACCTTC. It yields the protein CASSPQNGYTF. Variable domain in full (rest from reference TRBV18 and TRBJ1-2): NAGVMQNPRHLVRRRGQEARLRCSPMKGHSHVYWYRQLPEEGLKFMVYLQKENIIDESGMPKERFSAEFPKEGPSILRIQQVVRGDSAAYFCASSPQNGYTFGSGTRLTVV.

This clonotype appeared a few times. V is TRBV5-1 and J is TRBJ2-5, with 9 bases matching TRBD1. V shed 4 bases, J shed 5 bases, and the junction held 9 bases outside the gene matches. The germline V gene has CDR1 SGHRS and CDR2 YFSETQ. The CDR3 totals 15 residues. The CDR3 DNA follows: TGCGCCAGCAGCACCACTCCGACAGGGGGGGAGACCCAGTACTTC. The encoded protein is CASSTTPTGGETQYF.

The rearrangement uses TRBV12-3 or TRBV12-4 and TRBJ1-5; 11 bases line up with TRBD1. V shed 6 bases, J shed 3 bases, and the junction held 10 bases outside the gene matches. The length of the CDR3 is 17 residues. The CDR3 reads CASSPGTGGRLNQPQHF. CDR3 in DNA: TGTGCCAGCAGCCCCGGGACAGGGGGTCGGCTCAATCAGCCCCAGCATTTT.

This sequence joins TRBV11-1 and TRBJ2-1; 7 bases are shared with TRBD1. V lost 3 bases and J lost 0; bases outside the gene matches: 11. Germline V gene sequence: CDR1 SGHAT, CDR2 FQDESV (reference sequence). This CDR3 comprises 18 residues. For the CDR3, the DNA is TGTGCCAGCAGCTTGGTACAGGGGTTTTCCTACTCCTACAATGAGCAGTTCTTC. Its translation is CASSLVQGFSYSYNEQFF.

This clonotype was picked up a small number of times. This chain links TRBV11-2 with TRBJ2-1; TRBD2 matches at 7 bases. This CDR3 is 17 amino acids long. Germline loops: CDR1 SGHAT, CDR2 FQNNGV. Germline trimming cut 5 bases from V and 4 bases from J; bases unmatched to any gene: 14. CDR3 loop: CASSQKEGAGLYNEQFF. In DNA, the CDR3 is TGTGCCAGCAGCCAAAAGGAGGGAGCGGGGCTTTACAATGAGCAGTTCTTC.

The table lists this clonotype with a few counts. This chain joins TRBV3-1 and TRBJ2-7, with 9 bases aligning to TRBD1. The germline V gene has CDR1 LGHDT and CDR2 YNNKEL (reference sequence). Trimming cost V 1 base and J 3 bases; bases outside gene matches: 4. The CDR3 is made up of 15 amino acids. CDR3 residues: CASSQVWGQGYEQYF. CDR3 in DNA: TGTGCCAGCAGCCAAGTATGGGGACAGGGCTACGAGCAGTACTTC.

The chain recombines TRBV5-6 with TRBJ2-1; TRBD2 might be the D (6 bases). V was shortened by 1 base and J by 10 bases, with 9 bases between the two germline ends. The CDR3 runs 12 residues. Germline loops: CDR1 SGHDT, CDR2 YYEEEE. The CDR3 region has the DNA TGTGCCAGCAGCTTGTCGGGGAGGGAGCAGTTCTTC. This translates into CASSLSGREQFF.

There are many counts of this clonotype. V usage is TRBV4-3 and J usage is TRBJ1-1; 9 nucleotides match TRBD1. The CDR3 sequence is 15 residues long. Trimming cost V 0 bases and J 3 bases; bases outside gene matches: 2. The germline V gene encodes CDR1 LGHNA and CDR2 YSLEER. CDR3 loop: CASSQDGTGYTEAFF. The CDR3, as DNA: TGCGCCAGCAGCCAAGATGGGACAGGGTACACTGAAGCTTTCTTT.

This clonotype was counted only a few times. DNA of the CDR3: TGTGCCAGCAGCTTAGCGCTAAGGACTAGCGGGTACGATGAGCAGTTCTTC. Protein sequence: CASSLALRTSGYDEQFF. The gene calls are TRBV11-1 and TRBJ2-1; TRBD2 agrees at 11 bases. The germline CDR1 and CDR2 sequences are SGHAT and FQDESV (reference sequence). Trimming took 0 bases from V and 8 from J; bases not matched to a gene: 9. The CDR3 runs 17 residues.

The V call is TRBV4-2, the J call TRBJ1-2; D gene ambiguous. Germline loops: CDR1 LGHNA, CDR2 YNFKEQ. The CDR3 is made up of 13 amino acids. The V and J ends lost 1 base and 6 bases respectively, with 9 bases between them. CDR3 nucleotides: TGTGCCAGCAGCCAAGGGGCATTGAATGGCTACACCTTC. Its translation is CASSQGALNGYTF.

This clonotype was counted only a few times. The gene calls are TRBV28 and TRBJ2-7, with D perhaps matching TRBD1 or TRBD2 (5 bases each). Germline assignment: CDR1 MDHEN and CDR2 SYDVKM. Trimming removed 5 bases from V and 2 bases from J, with 19 bases in between. This CDR3 is 16 amino acids long. In nucleotides, the CDR3 is TGTGCCAGCAGTCCCGGACCCTTCCCGGGGCCCTACGAGCAGTACTTC. Translated, it gives CASSPGPFPGPYEQYF.

This clonotype was seen many times. The rearrangement joins TRBV15 to TRBJ1-6; D is possibly TRBD1 (5 bases). Germline values: CDR1 LNHNV, CDR2 YYDKDF (reference sequence). V dropped 0 bases and J dropped 5 bases, with 8 bases sitting between them. The CDR3 extends over 15 amino acids. CDR3 sequence (DNA): TGTGCCACCAGCAGAGATAAGGGACATAATTCACCCCTCCACTTT. As protein: CATSRDKGHNSPLHF.

This clonotype was seen a handful of times. V and J are TRBV6-2 or TRBV6-3 and TRBJ2-1; 9 bases fit TRBD2. V lost 4 bases to trimming and J lost 8 bases; unmatched junction nucleotides: 9. The CDR3 runs 15 residues. Germline V lookup: CDR1 MNHEY, CDR2 SVGEGT. For the CDR3, the DNA is TGTGCCAGCAGTTTAGATATAGCGGGAGTGTATGAGCAGTTCTTC. Translating gives CASSLDIAGVYEQFF.

This chain uses TRBV5-6 with TRBJ1-1, with D perhaps matching TRBD1 (5 bases). The CDR3 length is 14 residues. Trimming removed 0 bases at V and 5 bases at J, with 11 bases between. From germline, CDR1 is SGHDT and CDR2 YYEEEE. CDR3 sequence reads: CASSLVVGGTEAFF. CDR3 DNA sequence: TGTGCCAGCAGCTTGGTTGTGGGGGGTACTGAAGCTTTCTTT.